What follows are 2 T cell receptor beta chains derived from one specimen sequenced in a study of blood T cell repertoires in COVID-19. TCRdb's copy holds only in-frame clones and misses some; the assay was immunoSEQ multiplex PCR. The sample includes some 150,000 clones, roughly nine tenths of them seen just once. The source material was peripheral blood. The receptors stem from a man aged 65 to 85 with acute or convalescent COVID-19.

The chain links TRBV9 to TRBJ2-5, with 8 bases aligning to TRBD2. Germline values: CDR1 SGDLS, CDR2 YYNGEE. V was clipped by 9 bases and J by 7 bases; unmatched bases: 11. The length of the CDR3 is 13 residues. The CDR3 sequence: CATTREVDGTQYF. CDR3 sequence (DNA): TGTGCCACTACGCGGGAGGTTGATGGGACCCAGTACTTC.

The chain recombines TRBV28 with TRBJ1-2; D uncertain. From germline, CDR1 is MDHEN and CDR2 SYDVKM. The CDR3 extends over 13 amino acids. The V end lost 2 bases, the J end lost 4 bases, and 8 bases lay between the germline ends. The DNA for the CDR3 is TGTGCCAGCAGTTTAGGGCAGACCTATGGCTACACCTTC. Its translation: CASSLGQTYGYTF.